The sequence of this TCR beta chain was determined in a study of cytomegalovirus exposure and HLA in healthy donors. Study details: Of the donors genotyped, some 400 in all, about 80% fell in the Caucasian-associated ancestry cluster.

Notes on this clone: What it recognizes is unknown.

Study-wide results and caveats: A missense variant in DCLRE1C was later tied to TCR beta V- and J-gene trimming. The authors later found HLA-associated TCR beta chains more clonally expanded than equally common others. It was only CMV serostatus that was available as immune exposure information.

The PCR had 60 Vbeta and 13 Jbeta primers. Profiled with immunoSEQ multiplex PCR; TCRdb holds only in-frame clones, not every one. Among almost 200,000 clones, roughly four fifths were seen once, and the ten largest hold about 1.9%. The germline V gene encodes CDR1 SGDLS and CDR2 YYNGEE. V shed 0 bases and J shed 3 bases, with 10 bases lying between them. The CDR3 has 15 residues. The receptor's source is a man aged 30 to 45 in good health and CMV-seronegative. The sequenced sample was PBMCs. The J gene is TRBJ2-1, the V gene TRBV9; possibly TRBD1 for D (6 bases). CDR3 sequence: CASSVDPDSYNEQFF. The CDR3 DNA reads TGTGCCAGCAGCGTAGATCCGGACAGCTACAATGAGCAGTTCTTC.